Listed below are T cell receptor beta chains from one sample, sequenced in a study of blood T cell repertoires in COVID-19. Here immunoSEQ multiplex PCR was the method, and the copy in TCRdb shows in-frame clones only, minus some. The sample includes about 110,000 clones, approximately 88% of them seen just once. Input material: peripheral blood. The receptors here all came from a man aged 40-50 years with active or convalescent COVID-19. The CDR3 runs from the conserved cysteine through the conserved F or W. The D gene is left open where the match is weak. Clone size is given for some rows only: seen once, a few or many times, or a class if the clone is expanded.

clone_size | d_call | j_call | v_call | cdr3_aa | cdr3_nt
. | TRBD1 | TRBJ2-7 | TRBV7-2 | CASSPGTGYVYEQYF | TGTGCCAGCAGCCCCGGGACAGGTTACGTCTACGAGCAGTACTTC
. | . | TRBJ1-1 | TRBV12-3/TRBV12-4 | CASRRALNTEAFF | TGTGCCAGCAGGAGGGCCTTGAACACTGAAGCTTTCTTT
. | TRBD1 | TRBJ2-7 | TRBV30 | CAWAGQGALEQYF | TGTGCCTGGGCGGGACAGGGGGCTCTCGAGCAGTACTTC
. | . | TRBJ1-2 | TRBV27 | CASSPMGASNYGYTF | TGTGCCAGCAGTCCTATGGGAGCTTCTAACTATGGCTACACCTTC
. | TRBD1 | TRBJ1-1 | TRBV28 | CASRGTGTGHREAFF | TGTGCCAGCAGGGGGACCGGGACAGGGCACAGGGAAGCTTTCTTT
. | . | TRBJ2-2 | TRBV9 | CASSEASHLTGELFF | TGTGCCAGCAGCGAAGCGAGCCACCTCACCGGGGAGCTGTTTTTT
. | . | TRBJ2-6 | TRBV5-1 | CASSPQGSGANVLTF | TGCGCCAGCAGCCCGCAGGGGTCTGGGGCCAACGTCCTGACTTTC
. | . | TRBJ2-1 | TRBV12-3/TRBV12-4 | CASSGGSYNEQFF | TGTGCCAGCAGTGGAGGGTCCTACAATGAGCAGTTCTTC
. | . | TRBJ2-5 | TRBV7-2 | CASSPNRETQYF | TGTGCCAGCAGCCCGAACCGGGAGACCCAGTACTTC
. | TRBD2 | TRBJ2-7 | TRBV28 | CASSLRFGLAGSYEQYF | TGTGCCAGCAGTTTACGCTTCGGGCTAGCGGGATCCTACGAGCAGTACTTC
once | . | TRBJ1-2 | TRBV27 | CASSLEVDYGYTF | TGTGCCAGCAGTTTAGAGGTCGACTATGGCTACACCTTC
. | TRBD1 | TRBJ2-2 | TRBV29-1 | CSVEVGQGTGELFF | TGCAGCGTTGAGGTTGGACAGGGCACCGGGGAGCTGTTTTTT
once | . | TRBJ1-6 | TRBV19 | CASSISDSPLHF | TGTGCCAGTAGTATAAGCGATTCACCCCTCCACTTT
. | . | TRBJ2-3 | TRBV28 | CANTRGGDTQYF | TGTGCCAACACCCGTGGGGGGGATACGCAGTATTTT
. | . | TRBJ2-1 | TRBV19 | CASSIALGSYNEQFF | TGTGCCAGTAGTATAGCCCTCGGTTCCTACAATGAGCAGTTCTTC
. | . | TRBJ1-5 | TRBV7-3 | CASSLGGTSNQPQHF | TGTGCCAGCAGCTTAGGGGGGACCAGCAATCAGCCCCAGCATTTT
. | TRBD1 | TRBJ2-5 | TRBV7-2 | CASSFVPRGLVGNKETQYF | TGTGCCAGCAGCTTCGTACCCAGGGGGCTGGTTGGGAATAAAGAGACCCAGTACTTC
. | . | TRBJ2-7 | TRBV7-2 | CASSLVAGQYF | TGTGCCAGCAGCCTTGTGGCGGGGCAGTACTTC
. | . | TRBJ1-4 | TRBV28 | CASKGRNNEKLFF | TGTGCCAGCAAGGGGCGGAATAATGAAAAACTGTTTTTT
. | . | TRBJ1-5 | TRBV19 | CASRQGTQPQHF | TGTGCCAGTAGGCAGGGGACTCAGCCCCAGCATTTT
. | . | TRBJ2-1 | TRBV7-3 | CASSLTSEKGYNEQFF | TGTGCCAGCAGCTTAACTAGCGAAAAAGGGTACAATGAGCAGTTCTTC
. | . | TRBJ1-2 | TRBV23-1 | CASSQSRRELNGYTF | TGCGCCAGCAGTCAATCAAGGAGGGAACTAAATGGCTACACCTTC
once | TRBD2 | TRBJ2-7 | TRBV7-2 | CASSLRTSTYEQYF | TGTGCCAGCAGCTTACGGACTAGTACCTACGAGCAGTACTTC
. | . | TRBJ2-1 | TRBV2 | CASREGLNEQFF | TGTGCCAGCAGGGAGGGTCTCAATGAGCAGTTCTTC
. | TRBD1 | TRBJ1-2 | TRBV30 | CAWDLYQGAGDGYTF | TGTGCCTGGGACCTTTATCAGGGGGCAGGGGATGGCTACACCTTC
. | . | TRBJ2-5 | TRBV5-6 | CASSFRGIQETQYF | TGTGCCAGCAGCTTCCGGGGAATCCAAGAGACCCAGTACTTC
. | TRBD1 | TRBJ1-2 | TRBV7-9 | CASSQIRDRSILDTF | TGTGCCAGCAGCCAAATTCGGGACAGGTCTATTCTAGACACCTTC
. | . | TRBJ2-2 | TRBV7-9 | CASSLAGTQKSGELFF | TGTGCCAGCAGCTTAGCCGGGACACAGAAGTCCGGGGAGCTGTTTTTT
. | . | TRBJ2-1 | TRBV5-1 | CASSYSSTYNEQFF | TGCGCCAGCAGCTATTCTAGCACCTACAATGAGCAGTTCTTC
. | . | TRBJ1-2 | TRBV30 | CAWRNTGVYGYTF | TGTGCCTGGAGAAACACGGGGGTTTATGGCTACACCTTC
. | TRBD2 | TRBJ2-7 | TRBV19 | CASSSGSGYEQYF | TGTGCCAGCTCGAGCGGGAGCGGATACGAGCAGTACTTC
. | TRBD1 | TRBJ2-3 | TRBV18 | CASSPKTGGADTQYF | TGTGCCAGCTCTCCGAAGACAGGGGGCGCAGATACGCAGTATTTT
few | TRBD1 | TRBJ1-2 | TRBV30 | CACPTGDYGYTF | TGTGCCTGCCCTACAGGGGACTATGGCTACACCTTC
. | . | TRBJ2-3 | TRBV19 | CASSEYGDTQYF | TGTGCCAGTAGTGAATACGGAGATACGCAGTATTTT
. | . | TRBJ1-1 | TRBV7-8 | CASSPLPGGTEAFF | TGTGCCAGCAGCCCCCTCCCCGGAGGCACTGAAGCTTTCTTT
. | . | TRBJ1-5 | TRBV21-1 | CASSKRQSNQPQHF | TGTGCCAGCAGCAAACGACAAAGCAATCAGCCCCAGCATTTT
once | . | TRBJ2-6 | TRBV6-4 | CASSSNSGANVLTF | TGTGCCAGCAGTAGCAATTCCGGGGCCAACGTCCTGACTTTC
. | TRBD2 | TRBJ2-2 | TRBV4-1 | CASSRGSPGLAGDPGGTGELFF | TGCGCCAGCAGCCGCGGAAGCCCGGGACTAGCGGGAGACCCCGGGGGCACCGGGGAGCTGTTTTTT
. | . | TRBJ1-3 | TRBV29-1 | CSIRGTGNTIYF | TGCAGCATCAGGGGAACTGGAAACACCATATATTTT
. | TRBD1 | TRBJ1-4 | TRBV4-3 | CASSPDRVTNEKLFF | TGCGCCAGCAGCCCTGACAGGGTTACTAATGAAAAACTGTTTTTT
. | TRBD1 | TRBJ2-1 | TRBV28 | CASSWDRVGNNEQFF | TGTGCCAGCAGTTGGGACAGGGTGGGTAACAATGAGCAGTTCTTC
once | . | TRBJ1-5 | TRBV11-2 | CASSQDRGQPQHF | TGTGCCAGCAGCCAAGACCGGGGGCAGCCCCAGCATTTT
. | TRBD2 | TRBJ2-1 | TRBV11-2 | CASSNRGGQFF | TGTGCCAGCAGCAATCGGGGGGGGCAGTTCTTC
. | TRBD2 | TRBJ2-5 | TRBV5-8 | CASKERDQETQYF | TGTGCCAGCAAGGAGCGGGATCAAGAGACCCAGTACTTC
. | . | TRBJ1-3 | TRBV9 | CASSLEHSGNTIYF | TGTGCCAGCAGCCTAGAGCACTCTGGAAACACCATATATTTT
. | TRBD1 | TRBJ1-5 | TRBV7-2 | CASSAGQVFSNQPQHF | TGTGCCAGCAGCGCCGGACAGGTCTTTAGCAATCAGCCCCAGCATTTT
. | TRBD2 | TRBJ2-7 | TRBV5-1 | CASSLGLAGGREQYF | TGCGCCAGCAGCTTGGGACTAGCGGGAGGTCGCGAGCAGTACTTC
. | . | TRBJ1-2 | TRBV19 | CASSLERAFGYTF | TGTGCCAGTAGCCTTGAGCGGGCCTTTGGCTACACCTTC
. | TRBD1 | TRBJ1-5 | TRBV30 | CALDRGGNQPQHF | TGTGCCTTGGACAGGGGAGGCAATCAGCCCCAGCATTTT
. | . | TRBJ1-1 | TRBV2 | CASSEMGLNTEAFF | TGTGCCAGCAGTGAAATGGGGCTGAACACTGAAGCTTTCTTT